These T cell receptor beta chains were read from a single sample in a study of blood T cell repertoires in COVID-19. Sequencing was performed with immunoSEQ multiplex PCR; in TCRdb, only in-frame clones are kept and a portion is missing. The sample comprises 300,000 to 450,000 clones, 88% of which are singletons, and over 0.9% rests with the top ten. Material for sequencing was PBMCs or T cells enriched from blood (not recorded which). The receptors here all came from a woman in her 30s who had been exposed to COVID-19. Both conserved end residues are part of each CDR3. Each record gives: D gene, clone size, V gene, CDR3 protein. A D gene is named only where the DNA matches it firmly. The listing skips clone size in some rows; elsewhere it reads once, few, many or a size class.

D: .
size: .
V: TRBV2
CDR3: CASSEAEYEKLFF

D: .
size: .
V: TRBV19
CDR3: CASSIGGSTEAFF

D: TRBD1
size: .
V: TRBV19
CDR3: CASSALTGGVSSNQPQHF

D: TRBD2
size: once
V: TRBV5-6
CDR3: CAAGVGTDTQYF

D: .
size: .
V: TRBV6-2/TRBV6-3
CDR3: CASSYAGPWKNAIYF

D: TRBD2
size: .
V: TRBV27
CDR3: CASSLNLAGVASEQFF

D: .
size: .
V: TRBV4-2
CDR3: CASSQDSGGMNTEAFF

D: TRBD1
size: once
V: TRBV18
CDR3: CASSPGNRGPYEQYF

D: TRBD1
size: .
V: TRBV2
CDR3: CASSYDRGNSPLHF

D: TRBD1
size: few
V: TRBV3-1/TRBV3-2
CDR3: CASSQLDRGDYGYTF

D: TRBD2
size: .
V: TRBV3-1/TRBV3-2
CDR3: CASSQYKTLGLGGSAYEQYF

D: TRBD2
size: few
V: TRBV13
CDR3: CASSLVGLAGVGETQYF

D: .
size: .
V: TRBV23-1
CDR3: CASSQSWSAGPDTQYF

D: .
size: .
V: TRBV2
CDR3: CASSEGLARALTDTQYF

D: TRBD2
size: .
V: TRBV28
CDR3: CASSLLLAGGTGELFF

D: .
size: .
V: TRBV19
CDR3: CASQPAGGNQPQHF

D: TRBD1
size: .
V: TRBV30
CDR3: CAWSVLPGQGSYTF

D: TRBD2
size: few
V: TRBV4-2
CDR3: CASSQGAGRQTGELFF

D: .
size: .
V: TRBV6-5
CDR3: CASRDSGVVADTQYF

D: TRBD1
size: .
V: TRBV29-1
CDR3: CSVGQGKNTEAFF

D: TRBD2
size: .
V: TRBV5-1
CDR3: CASSLEASGRASLYEQYF

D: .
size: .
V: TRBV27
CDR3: CASSFGRPPGEQYF

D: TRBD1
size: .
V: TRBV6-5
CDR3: CASSYWDRGNEKLFF

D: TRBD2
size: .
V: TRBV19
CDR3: CASRGQPSGRPNYSYEQYF

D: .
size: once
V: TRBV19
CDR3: CASSIGGAGGETQYF

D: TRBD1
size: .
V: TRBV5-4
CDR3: CASSSGQGRDEQYF

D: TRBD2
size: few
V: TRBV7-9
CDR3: CASSLVLAGGFYEQYF

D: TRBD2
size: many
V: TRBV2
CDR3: CASVDLAGQQFF

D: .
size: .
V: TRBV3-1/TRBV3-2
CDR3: CASSQEARELFF

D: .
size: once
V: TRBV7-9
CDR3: CASSLTQGSYEQYF

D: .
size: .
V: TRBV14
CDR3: CASSQDWQVNYGYTF

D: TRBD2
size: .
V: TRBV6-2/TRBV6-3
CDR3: CASTPTYTRLAGVSPNPYEQYF

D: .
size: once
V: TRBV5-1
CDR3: CASSFTGSSYNSPLHF

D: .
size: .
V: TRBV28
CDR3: CASSLTLGSNEQFF

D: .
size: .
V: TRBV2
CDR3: CASPPPQAVGNTIYF

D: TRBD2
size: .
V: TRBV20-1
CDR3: CSASDPLAGYYEQYF

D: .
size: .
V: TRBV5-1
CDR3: CASSLSAAGNTIYF

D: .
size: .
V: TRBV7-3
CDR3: CASSFFGANVLTF

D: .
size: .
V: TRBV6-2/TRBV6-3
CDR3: CASSYPEAGDAQPQHF

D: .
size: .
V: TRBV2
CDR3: CASSVTGTPNTGELFF

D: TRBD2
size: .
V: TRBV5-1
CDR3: CASSSRAGGPSSNEQFF

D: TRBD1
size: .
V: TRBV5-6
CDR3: CASSGTGGVNEKLFF

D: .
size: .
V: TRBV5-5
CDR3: CASSLGATNEKLFF

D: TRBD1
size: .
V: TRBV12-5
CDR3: CASGIGQGTYEQYF

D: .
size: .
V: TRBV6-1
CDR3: CASSEPADWDEKLFF

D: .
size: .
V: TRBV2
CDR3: CASSESGFTDTQYF

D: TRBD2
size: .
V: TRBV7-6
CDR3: CASSLPLAGNNEQFF

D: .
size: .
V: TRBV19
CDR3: CASSPEGVTYEQYF

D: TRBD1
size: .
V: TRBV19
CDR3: CASKGQTTYEQYF

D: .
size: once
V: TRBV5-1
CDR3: CASSLRGTRTDTQYF